A selection of T cell receptor beta chains follows, all from one sample in a study of blood T cell repertoires in COVID-19. Method: immunoSEQ multiplex PCR; TCRdb's copy keeps in-frame clones and lacks some. The sample gives about 260,000 clones, roughly 87% of which show up once; 2.2% is in the top ten. Sample: peripheral blood. These receptors were taken from a woman aged 45-65 years who had recovered from COVID-19. Each CDR3 is given with its conserved first and last residue. D genes are given only for firm matches. Expanded clones are given a class, and other clones once, few, many or no size at all.

J: TRBJ2-1
D: NA
V: TRBV3-1/TRBV3-2
size: NA
DNA: TGTGCCAGCAGCCAAGGGGCTAGCCCCTCCTACAATGAGCAGTTCTTC
CDR3: CASSQGASPSYNEQFF

J: TRBJ2-1
D: NA
V: TRBV3-1/TRBV3-2
size: NA
DNA: TGTGCCAGCAGCCAAGCCTTCCATGAGCAGTTCTTC
CDR3: CASSQAFHEQFF

J: TRBJ1-1
D: NA
V: TRBV7-9
size: NA
DNA: TGTGCCAGCAGCCACTCCCTAGGAAACACTGAAGCTTTCTTT
CDR3: CASSHSLGNTEAFF

J: TRBJ2-7
D: TRBD1
V: TRBV5-1
size: NA
DNA: TGCGCCAGCAGCCTCGGGACAGGGGTTTTACGCGAGCAGTACTTC
CDR3: CASSLGTGVLREQYF

J: TRBJ2-7
D: TRBD2
V: TRBV4-3
size: few
DNA: TGCGCCAGCAGCCAAGAAAGCGGGGTCTACGAGCAGTACTTC
CDR3: CASSQESGVYEQYF

J: TRBJ2-7
D: NA
V: TRBV2
size: once
DNA: TGTGCCAGCACCAGGACAGCCAGTTCCTACGAGCAGTACTTC
CDR3: CASTRTASSYEQYF

J: TRBJ2-7
D: NA
V: TRBV5-4
size: NA
DNA: TGTGCCACAAGTAGGGGGCAGGGGACTGGTAGAACCTACGAGCAGTACTTC
CDR3: CATSRGQGTGRTYEQYF

J: TRBJ2-5
D: NA
V: TRBV3-1/TRBV3-2
size: NA
DNA: TGTGCCAGCAGCCGGACAGTATACCAAGAGACCCAGTACTTC
CDR3: CASSRTVYQETQYF

J: TRBJ2-1
D: TRBD2
V: TRBV7-3
size: NA
DNA: TGTGCCAGCAGCAGTCCGGGACTAACCAAATACAATGAGCAGTTCTTC
CDR3: CASSSPGLTKYNEQFF

J: TRBJ1-5
D: TRBD1
V: TRBV19
size: NA
DNA: TGTGCCAGTAGTCTCAGCAGGGGGCTGGATCAGCCCCAGCATTTT
CDR3: CASSLSRGLDQPQHF

J: TRBJ1-5
D: NA
V: TRBV24-1
size: few
DNA: TGTGCCACCAGTCCTCAGGGATCCAATCAGCCCCAGCATTTT
CDR3: CATSPQGSNQPQHF

J: TRBJ2-7
D: NA
V: TRBV5-4
size: NA
DNA: TGTGCCAGCAGCTTGGACGGGGGATCCTACGAGCAGTACTTC
CDR3: CASSLDGGSYEQYF

J: TRBJ1-2
D: TRBD1
V: TRBV27
size: NA
DNA: TGTGCCAGCAGTTCCCTACAGGGGGCCTACTATGGCTACACCTTC
CDR3: CASSSLQGAYYGYTF

J: TRBJ1-1
D: NA
V: TRBV7-6
size: NA
DNA: TGTGCCAGCAGCCGAGTGGGAGAGAACACTGAAGCTTTCTTT
CDR3: CASSRVGENTEAFF

J: TRBJ1-2
D: NA
V: TRBV7-9
size: NA
DNA: TGTGCCAGCAGCTTGGCATATGGCTACACCTTC
CDR3: CASSLAYGYTF

J: TRBJ2-7
D: TRBD2
V: TRBV27
size: NA
DNA: TGTGCCAGCCGCTGGTCTGGCGGGAGGGCCGTGTACGAGCAGTACTTC
CDR3: CASRWSGGRAVYEQYF

J: TRBJ2-1
D: TRBD1
V: TRBV10-3
size: NA
DNA: TGTGCCATCAGTGAGTCTTACAGGACAGGGAGCTCCTACAATGAGCAGTTCTTC
CDR3: CAISESYRTGSSYNEQFF

J: TRBJ2-1
D: NA
V: TRBV11-2
size: NA
DNA: TGTGCCAGCAGCCCGATAGCCTTTATGGGTCCGGAGCAGTTCTTC
CDR3: CASSPIAFMGPEQFF

J: TRBJ2-2
D: NA
V: TRBV28
size: NA
DNA: TGTGCCAGCAGCCCCGTTCGTTTAGGGGAGCTGTTTTTT
CDR3: CASSPVRLGELFF

J: TRBJ2-3
D: TRBD2
V: TRBV18
size: NA
DNA: TGTGCCAGCTCACCGGGACTAGCGGGGGGTGATACGCAGTATTTT
CDR3: CASSPGLAGGDTQYF

J: TRBJ1-1
D: TRBD1
V: TRBV27
size: NA
DNA: TGTGCCAGCAGCCGACAGGGTACGAACACTGAAGCTTTCTTT
CDR3: CASSRQGTNTEAFF

J: TRBJ2-7
D: NA
V: TRBV3-1/TRBV3-2
size: NA
DNA: TGTGCCAGCAGCCACAGAAGTGCCTACGAGCAGTACTTC
CDR3: CASSHRSAYEQYF

J: TRBJ1-2
D: NA
V: TRBV5-6
size: NA
DNA: TGTGCCAGCAGCTTGGGAGGGTATGGCTACACCTTC
CDR3: CASSLGGYGYTF

J: TRBJ1-1
D: NA
V: TRBV10-3
size: NA
DNA: TGTGCCATCAGTTCCAGCGAGACTAACACTGAAGCTTTCTTT
CDR3: CAISSSETNTEAFF

J: TRBJ1-1
D: TRBD1
V: TRBV7-3
size: NA
DNA: TGTGCCAGCAGCCAACAGGGGGACACTGAAGCTTTCTTT
CDR3: CASSQQGDTEAFF

J: TRBJ2-7
D: NA
V: TRBV2
size: NA
DNA: TGTGCCAGCAGCCCAGACAGGCTCTCCTACGAGCAGTACTTC
CDR3: CASSPDRLSYEQYF

J: TRBJ2-7
D: NA
V: TRBV19
size: NA
DNA: TGTGCCAGTAGTATAGGACCAGGTGGCTACGAGCAGTACTTC
CDR3: CASSIGPGGYEQYF

J: TRBJ1-3
D: TRBD1
V: TRBV28
size: NA
DNA: TGTGCCAGCAGCCGGACAGGCCGCTCTGGAAACACCATATATTTT
CDR3: CASSRTGRSGNTIYF

J: TRBJ2-3
D: TRBD2
V: TRBV5-1
size: NA
DNA: TGCGCCAGCAGCCCCGGGACTAGCGGCAAGGAGTATTTT
CDR3: CASSPGTSGKEYF

J: TRBJ2-7
D: TRBD1
V: TRBV4-3
size: NA
DNA: TGCGCCAGCAGCCCAGGACAGGACTACGAGCAGTACTTC
CDR3: CASSPGQDYEQYF

J: TRBJ2-7
D: NA
V: TRBV19
size: once
DNA: TGTGCCAGTTCCTCAGGGTTTGGGCAGTACTTC
CDR3: CASSSGFGQYF

J: TRBJ1-3
D: NA
V: TRBV21-1
size: once
DNA: TGTGCCAGCAGCAAAGTGAGGGGACACCCATGGGGAAACACCATATATTTT
CDR3: CASSKVRGHPWGNTIYF

J: TRBJ1-1
D: NA
V: TRBV6-5
size: NA
DNA: TGTGCCAGCAGTTACAACGGAGGGGTGACTGAAGCTTTCTTT
CDR3: CASSYNGGVTEAFF

J: TRBJ1-2
D: NA
V: TRBV30
size: NA
DNA: TGTGCCTGGAGTGGCAGGGGATACTATGGCTACACCTTC
CDR3: CAWSGRGYYGYTF

J: TRBJ1-2
D: NA
V: TRBV25-1
size: NA
DNA: TGTGCCAGCAGTGCGACGAATTCAGGGGTCCCCTATGGCTACACCTTC
CDR3: CASSATNSGVPYGYTF

J: TRBJ1-2
D: TRBD1
V: TRBV5-1
size: once
DNA: TGCGCCAGCAGCTTGGTCGGGACAGGGGTCCTTTATGGCTACACCTTC
CDR3: CASSLVGTGVLYGYTF

J: TRBJ2-1
D: TRBD2
V: TRBV7-2
size: NA
DNA: TGTGCCAGCAGCCCCGGGACTAGCTACAATGAGCAGTTCTTC
CDR3: CASSPGTSYNEQFF

J: TRBJ2-3
D: TRBD1
V: TRBV11-2
size: NA
DNA: TGTGCCAGCAGTCTGGACAGGGCGCAGTATTTT
CDR3: CASSLDRAQYF

J: TRBJ2-7
D: TRBD2
V: TRBV4-1
size: once
DNA: TGCGCCAGCAGCCAAGTAGCTAGCGGGGGGGCCTACGAGCAGTACTTC
CDR3: CASSQVASGGAYEQYF

J: TRBJ1-1
D: NA
V: TRBV6-5
size: NA
DNA: TGTGCCAGCACCCCCGCGTGGGAGGGCACTGAAGCTTTCTTT
CDR3: CASTPAWEGTEAFF

J: TRBJ2-2
D: TRBD2
V: TRBV2
size: NA
DNA: TGTGCCAGCAGTGGTTATGCTAGCGGGAGATCCGGGGAGCTGTTTTTT
CDR3: CASSGYASGRSGELFF

J: TRBJ1-1
D: NA
V: TRBV7-2
size: NA
DNA: TGTGCCAGCAGCTTAGTAAGGGCGGGAGGGACTGAAGCTTTCTTT
CDR3: CASSLVRAGGTEAFF

J: TRBJ2-7
D: NA
V: TRBV7-9
size: NA
DNA: TGTGCCAGCAGCTCAGACACCTACGAGCAGTACTTC
CDR3: CASSSDTYEQYF

J: TRBJ2-7
D: TRBD2
V: TRBV7-9
size: NA
DNA: TGTGCCAGCAGCGGGACTAGCGGGAGCACCTACGAGCAGTACTTC
CDR3: CASSGTSGSTYEQYF

J: TRBJ1-1
D: NA
V: TRBV30
size: once
DNA: TGTGCCTGGAGGCGGGGGGCGGAGAACACTGAAGCTTTCTTT
CDR3: CAWRRGAENTEAFF

J: TRBJ1-2
D: TRBD1
V: TRBV14
size: NA
DNA: TGTGCCAGCAGCCGACTGGATACAGGGGGAGGCTACACCTTC
CDR3: CASSRLDTGGGYTF

J: TRBJ1-1
D: NA
V: TRBV2
size: NA
DNA: TGTGCCAGCAGTGGGCTGACAAGGAACACTGAAGCTTTCTTT
CDR3: CASSGLTRNTEAFF